This TCR beta chain was obtained from a study of regulatory T cells in long-lasting Graves disease. In building TCR beta libraries, iRepertoire HTBI primers were used together with Arm-PCR of CDR3 regions. Original data processing: Under 75 TRBV and roughly 13 TRBJ segments were identified across samples. MiXCR, run by TCRdb on the multiplex PCR reads, gives a single entry per CDR3 protein. What appears here as the V and J calls and clone size reflects TCRdb's work, not the paper's. Among 400,000 to 450,000 distinct CDR3 sequences, over 15% were seen once, and the ten largest hold about 10%. This clonotype was observed many times. Its antigen is unknown. The study's findings and limits: Having only a small sample size may have limited accuracy.

Stated time point: newly diagnosed GD, antithyroid drugs for less than 3 months. After RNA was extracted from PBMCs, the TCR library was made from it. The sample was also reused in another study, on T cells in Graves' hyperthyroidism and ophthalmopathy. This second study notes: The model predicted ophthalmopathy a median around seven months before onset.

This clonotype was obtained from a woman aged 25 to 39 with Graves disease. The sequencing here drew on peripheral blood mononuclear cells (PBMCs), taken at new diagnosis, from a patient treated with antithyroid drugs.

In DNA form, the CDR3 reads TGTGCCAGCAGTTACTCGAGTGAGGGCTACGAGCAGTACTTC. It encodes CASSYSSEGYEQYF. This chain joins TRBV6-5 and TRBJ2-7, with D possibly being TRBD2 (5 bases). V dropped 0 bases and J dropped 3 bases, with 9 bases sitting between them. This CDR3 is 14 amino acids long. In germline, CDR1 is MNHEY, CDR2 SVGAGI.